Below are 27 T cell receptor beta chains sequenced from a single sample in a study of Graves' ophthalmopathy and Graves' hyperthyroidism (dated by TCRdb to 2017 to 2018). Sequencer: Illumina HiSeq 2000. For repertoire sequencing, TCR beta CDR3 regions were amplified from RNA transcripts. HTBI primers and the Qiagen OneStep RT-PCR kit were used in a first-round RT-PCR, which was followed by a second-round multiplex PCR, size selection and purification. TCRdb itself trimmed the public reads at Q25 with fastp, ran MiXCR and retained productive beta chains. Every entry covers one CDR3 protein and lists the most common genes and DNA from its rows. Counted in this sample were around 1,000,000 distinct CDR3 sequences; 35% to 40% of them appeared once. The ten largest clones represent roughly 10% of the sample. Sample: peripheral blood or thyroid tissue (not recorded which). The source of these receptors is an adult man with Graves' hyperthyroidism.

The rearrangement uses TRBV20-1 and TRBJ1-4; the D gene is possibly TRBD1 (5 bases). The CDR3 totals 15 residues. Per the germline V gene, CDR1 is DFQATT and CDR2 is SNEGSKA (reference sequence). V gave up 4 bases and J gave up 4 bases, with 16 bases separating them. The CDR3 sequence: CSATMTDNLNEKLFF. The CDR3 DNA sequence: TGCAGTGCTACGATGACAGACAACCTTAATGAAAAACTGTTTTTT.

A few counts support this clonotype. V and J are TRBV12-3 or TRBV12-4 and TRBJ2-2; tentative D call: TRBD2 (6 bases). The CDR3 runs 14 residues. V was pared by 10 bases and J by 0 bases, with 12 bases between. CDR3 DNA: TGTGCCACCATAGCGGAGACGAACACCGGGGAGCTGTTTTTT. Translation: CATIAETNTGELFF.

This clonotype was detected only a few times. CDR3 nucleotide sequence: TGTGCCAGCAGCTTCCCCGAGGCGGACCGGGTAGCGGGGGGGATTGTGGAGCTGTTTTTT. It specifies CASSFPEADRVAGGIVELFF. J is TRBJ2-2 and V is TRBV7-9, with TRBD2 matching over 11 bases. V lost 3 bases, J lost 10 bases, and 22 bases stayed unmatched. Germline CDR1 reads SEHNR; CDR2 reads FQNEAQ (reference sequence). The CDR3 loop spans 20 amino acids.

This clonotype was seen ten or more times. V and J are TRBV20-1 and TRBJ2-7; D is unclear. Per germline, CDR1 DFQATT and CDR2 SNEGSKA (reference sequence). This CDR3 region has 11 residues. Trimming took off 3 bases at V and 3 bases at J, with 6 bases between the two ends. The DNA of the CDR3 is TGCAGTGCTAGCCCGTACTACGAGCAGTACTTC. Its protein is CSASPYYEQYF.

This clonotype was recorded at least ten times. V usage is TRBV14 and J usage is TRBJ1-1; D gene unclear. V lost 0 bases to trimming and J lost 3 bases, with 20 bases between them. The CDR3 covers 18 residues. Germline V gene lookup returns CDR1 SGHDN and CDR2 FVKESK. The chain's CDR3 is CASSQELRPRGGDTEAFF. CDR3 coding DNA: TGTGCCAGCAGCCAAGAGTTGAGGCCTAGAGGCGGGGACACTGAAGCTTTCTTT.

The chain is built from TRBV19 and TRBJ2-7; 14 nucleotides agree with TRBD2. This CDR3 region has 15 residues. The V and J ends lost 7 bases and 2 bases, in that order; junction bases with no gene match: 4. Looked up from germline, CDR1 is LNHDA and CDR2 is SQIVND (reference sequence). CDR3: CASNTGLAGAYEQYF. The DNA of the CDR3 is TGTGCCAGTAATACGGGACTAGCGGGAGCCTACGAGCAGTACTTC.

This clonotype was detected many times. The CDR3 spells CSVEKVGATYEQYF. The CDR3 region has the DNA TGCAGCGTTGAGAAGGTTGGGGCTACCTACGAGCAGTACTTC. This chain connects TRBV29-1 to TRBJ2-7; D may be TRBD1 (5 bases). The CDR3 has 14 residues. With 3 bases removed from V and 2 bases from J, the gap between germline ends came to 14 bases. Germline assignment: CDR1 SQVTM and CDR2 ANQGSEA.

The V gene is TRBV7-6, the J gene TRBJ1-1, with D hard to call. The CDR3 runs to 14 residues. The germline V gene encodes CDR1 SGHVS and CDR2 FNYEAQ. Trimming pared 1 base from V and 6 bases from J, leaving 12 bases between. CDR3: CASSLDTKGPEAFF. The CDR3 DNA is TGTGCCAGCAGCTTAGACACCAAAGGCCCTGAAGCTTTCTTT.

There are many counts of this clonotype. The CDR3 nucleotides are TGTGCCAGCAGCTTAAGCGGGGAATTTTCCTACGAGCAGTACTTC. It encodes CASSLSGEFSYEQYF. The chain has TRBV7-6 and TRBJ2-7, with 7 positions matching TRBD2. CDR1 SGHVS and CDR2 FNYEAQ come from the germline V gene. Trimming at V came to 2 bases and at J to 1 base, leaving 5 bases not matched to a gene. The CDR3 is made up of 15 amino acids.

The chain joins TRBV7-8 to TRBJ1-5; D is perhaps TRBD1 (5 bases). This CDR3 spans 14 amino acids. V was trimmed by 4 bases and J by 4 bases, leaving 11 bases between them. Germline V gives CDR1 SGHVS, CDR2 FQNEAQ. The CDR3 here is CASSYGPGNQPQHF. In nucleotides, the CDR3 is TGTGCCAGCAGCTATGGGCCAGGGAATCAGCCCCAGCATTTT.

Only a few counts were recorded for this clonotype. The chain uses TRBV12-3 or TRBV12-4 and TRBJ2-5; 8 bases are a match to TRBD1. Trimming at V came to 3 bases and at J to 4 bases, leaving 4 bases not matched to a gene. The CDR3 runs to 14 residues. CDR3 nucleotides: TGTGCCAGCAGTTTCAGGGGGCTTTTAGAGACCCAGTACTTC. It codes for CASSFRGLLETQYF.

This clonotype was detected a few times. The chain is built from TRBV7-3 and TRBJ1-2, with D maybe TRBD1 (6 bases). The V gene's germline CDR1 is SGHTA and CDR2 FQGTGA. Between the trimmed V and J ends, which lost 3 bases and 4 bases, there was a span of 15 bases. The CDR3 loop spans 15 amino acids. The CDR3 nucleotides are TGTGCCAGCAGCTTTAATGGAGGGGGAAGCTATGGCTACACCTTC. Translation gives CASSFNGGGSYGYTF. Full variable domain (remainder filled in from reference TRBV7-3 and TRBJ1-2): GAGVSQTPSNKVTEKGKYVELRCDPISGHTALYWYRQSLGQGPEFLIYFQGTGAADDSGLPNDRFFAVRPEGSVSTLKIQRTERGDSAVYLCASSFNGGGSYGYTFGSGTRLTVV.

This chain uses TRBV5-1 with TRBJ2-5, with TRBD2 as a possible D gene (6 bases). CDR1 and CDR2 from the germline V gene are SGHRS and YFSETQ. The CDR3 consists of 15 residues. V dropped 2 bases and J dropped 4 bases, with 15 bases sitting between them. This CDR3 is CASSFSSGAGETQYF. CDR3 nucleotide sequence: TGCGCCAGCAGCTTCTCTAGTGGAGCGGGAGAGACCCAGTACTTC.

This clonotype was picked up many times. The V and J genes are TRBV5-6 and TRBJ2-7, with 7 nucleotides matching TRBD1. J was trimmed by 2 bases and V by 7 bases; bases with no gene match: 6. The CDR3 length is 13 residues. CDR1 is SGHDT, CDR2 YYEEEE, per germline. CDR3: CASHLTGAYEQYF. As DNA, the CDR3 is TGTGCCAGCCACCTAACAGGGGCCTACGAGCAGTACTTC.

This chain connects TRBV5-5 to TRBJ2-5, with D perhaps matching TRBD1 (6 bases). Trimming took off 2 bases at V and 3 bases at J, with 11 bases between the two ends. The germline V gene has CDR1 SGHKS and CDR2 YYEKEE (reference sequence). The CDR3 consists of 14 residues. The CDR3 sequence: CASSFDPGEETQYF. CDR3 nucleotide sequence: TGTGCCAGCAGCTTTGATCCAGGGGAAGAGACCCAGTACTTC.

This clonotype has a handful of counts. The V call is TRBV5-5, the J call TRBJ1-5; D might be TRBD1 (5 bases). CDR1 is SGHKS, CDR2 YYEKEE, per germline (reference sequence). The V end lost 4 bases, the J end lost 4 bases, and 12 bases lay between the germline ends. CDR3 size: 14 residues. This chain's CDR3 is CASSVGAQNQPQHF. In DNA, the CDR3 is TGTGCCAGCAGCGTAGGGGCGCAGAATCAGCCCCAGCATTTT.

The chain combines TRBV20-1 with TRBJ2-7, with D possibly TRBD1 on 5 matching bases. The germline V gene has CDR1 DFQATT and CDR2 SNEGSKA (reference sequence). The ends were cut back, 4 bases at V and 0 bases at J, with 16 bases in the middle. CDR3 length: 15 residues. The CDR3 region is CSAKFGAIISYEQYF. Written as DNA, the CDR3 is TGCAGTGCTAAGTTTGGGGCTATTATCTCCTACGAGCAGTACTTC.

This clonotype was counted at least ten times. The chain is built from TRBV2 and TRBJ2-1; TRBD2 might be the D (7 bases). The CDR3 has 15 amino acids. Per germline, CDR1 SNHLY and CDR2 FYNNEI. Trimming left V 6 bases short and J 0 bases short, with 12 bases between. DNA of the CDR3: TGTGCCAGCAGGAAGGGGGGGAGCTCCTACAATGAGCAGTTCTTC. Encoded protein: CASRKGGSSYNEQFF.

Regarding this clonotype: Given a much more abundant clone one base away, this may be a read error. The chain is built from TRBV4-3 and TRBJ1-2, with D hard to call. Germline V lookup: CDR1 LGHNA, CDR2 YSLEER. V was cut by 3 bases and J by 10 bases, with 12 bases left in between. This CDR3 region has 12 residues. The CDR3 bases are TGCGCCAGCAGCCATGGCAGCAGTCCCTACACCTTC. This translates into CASSHGSSPYTF.

To note about this clonotype: With a much larger clone just one base away, this may be a read error. The chain employs TRBV7-2 and TRBJ1-5; 7 bases match TRBD1. This CDR3 is built from 15 residues. Germline-derived CDR1 and CDR2 are SGHTA and FQGNSA. V gave up 1 base and J gave up 5 bases; unmatched junction bases: 5. As DNA, the CDR3 is TGTGCCAGCAGCTTAGTTACCAGGGGGGATCAGCCCCAGCATTTT. Protein: CASSLVTRGDQPQHF.

This clonotype was seen a few times. Relative to the germline gene, one junction end is altered; a read error may explain this. V and J are TRBV5-5 and TRBJ2-5; 16 bases match TRBD2. Germline CDR1 and CDR2: SGHKS and YYEKEE (reference sequence). The CDR3 covers 18 residues. The CDR3 sequence: CASSRGTSGGAFRETQYF. The CDR3 DNA reads TGCGCCAGCAGCCGAGGGACTAGCGGGGGGGCTTTTAGGGAGACCCAGTACTTC.

The chain links TRBV24-1 to TRBJ2-5; 10 bases align to TRBD2. The germline gives CDR1 KGHDR, CDR2 SFDVKD. The CDR3 is made up of 15 amino acids. Trimming took 5 bases from V and 3 from J; bases not matched to a gene: 5. The DNA for the CDR3 is TGTGCCACCAGTGTTAAGCGGGGGGGCAAAGAGACCCAGTACTTC. As protein: CATSVKRGGKETQYF.

The gene calls are TRBV2 and TRBJ1-2; D gene uncertain. This CDR3 comprises 15 residues. The germline V and J ends were trimmed by 5 bases and 1 base, with 14 bases remaining between them. Germline CDR1 is SNHLY and CDR2 is FYNNEI. The CDR3 protein is CASSFSGNLNYGYTF. The CDR3 region has the DNA TGTGCCAGCAGTTTCTCCGGAAACCTTAACTATGGCTACACCTTC.

The chain joins TRBV7-7 to TRBJ2-5, with TRBD1 identical over 8 bases. V trimming: 7 bases; J trimming: 5 bases; junction bases outside the gene matches: 15. CDR1 SSHAT and CDR2 FNYEAQ come from the germline V gene (reference sequence). The CDR3 is 16 amino acids. The DNA of the CDR3 is TGTGCCAGCAAGCGAGGTCCGGACAGGGCACATGAGACCCAGTACTTC. Its protein is CASKRGPDRAHETQYF.

As concerns this clonotype: This may arise from a read error, as a much more abundant clone is one base away. The V call is TRBV10-3, the J call TRBJ2-7; 8 bases fit TRBD2. Germline CDR1 and CDR2: ENHRY and SYGVKD. The CDR3 is 15 residues long. The CDR3 here is CAISAPESGGYGQYF. The DNA for the CDR3 is TGTGCCATCAGCGCCCCGGAAAGCGGGGGCTACGGGCAGTACTTC.

The chain joins TRBV24-1 to TRBJ2-5, with D uncertain. V was shortened by 10 bases and J by 5 bases, with 16 bases between the two germline ends. CDR3 length: 13 amino acids. Germline V gene data show CDR1 as KGHDR and CDR2 as SFDVKD. In nucleotides, the CDR3 is TGTGCCACGGGAACCGAACGGTCGGAGACCCAGTACTTC. It yields the protein CATGTERSETQYF.

This rearrangement joins TRBV29-1 to TRBJ2-7; 8 nucleotides agree with TRBD1. J lost 4 bases, V lost 1 base, and 3 bases had no gene match. CDR3 length: 13 amino acids. Germline V lookup: CDR1 SQVTM, CDR2 ANQGSEA. The CDR3 sequence: CSVEGGQEYEQYF. Here the CDR3 DNA reads TGCAGCGTTGAAGGGGGACAGGAATACGAGCAGTACTTC.